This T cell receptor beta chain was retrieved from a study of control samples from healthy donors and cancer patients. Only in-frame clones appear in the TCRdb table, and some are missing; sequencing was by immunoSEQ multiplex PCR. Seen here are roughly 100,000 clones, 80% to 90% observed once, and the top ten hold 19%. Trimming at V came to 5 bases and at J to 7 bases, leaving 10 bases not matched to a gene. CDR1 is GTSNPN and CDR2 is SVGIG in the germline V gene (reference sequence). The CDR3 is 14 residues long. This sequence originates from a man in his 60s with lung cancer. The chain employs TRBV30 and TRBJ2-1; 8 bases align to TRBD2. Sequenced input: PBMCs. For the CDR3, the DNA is TGTGCCTGGGCTTATACAGCTAGCGGGAATGAGCAGTTCTTC. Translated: CAWAYTASGNEQFF.